This T cell receptor beta chain was documented in a study of blood T cells in healthy people across ages. Remarks on this clonotype: The antigen remains undetermined. Germline is not matched at one junction end, which may reflect a read error.

Primed by a sample-barcoded 5' primer and a J-beta primer mix, a second PCR proceeded for about 6 to 11 cycles. TCRdb redid the calling of the 5' RACE reads with MiXCR, one entry per CDR3 protein. The table has 1.5 million to 2 million distinct CDR3 sequences, approximately 30% seen once; the top ten hold 7.7%. The CDR3 runs to 12 residues. Germline CDR1 is SGHTA and CDR2 is FQGNSA. Study outcomes and limitations: Using unsorted PBMCs precluded a conclusive naive versus antigen-experienced comparison. Per million T cells, TCR beta diversity dropped about linearly as age rose. There was a strong correlation between TCR beta diversity and naive T cell percentage.

Peripheral blood, roughly 11 milliliters per donor, was collected. The receptor comes from a woman between 25 and 40 years old in good health. Source material: blood. The chain combines TRBV7-2 with TRBJ2-3; no definite D call. CDR3 DNA: TGTGCCAGCAGCCTTAGGAGCGATACGCAGGATTTT. Protein product: CASSLRSDTQDF.